This passage covers 27 T cell receptor beta chains from one sample sequenced in a study of cytomegalovirus exposure and HLA in healthy donors. Primers for the PCR totalled 60 Vbeta and 13 Jbeta. Clones were read by immunoSEQ multiplex PCR, and TCRdb kept only the in-frame ones, dropping some. The data contain roughly 190,000 clones, roughly 74% of them singletons. The specimen was PBMCs. The receptors were sampled from a woman aged 25 to 39 in good health and CMV-seropositive.

V and J are TRBV5-4 and TRBJ2-5; 8 nucleotides line up with TRBD2. The CDR3 covers 17 residues. V lost 4 bases to trimming and J lost 7 bases; unmatched junction nucleotides: 18. Germline values: CDR1 SGHNT, CDR2 YYREEE (reference sequence). For the CDR3, the DNA is TGTGCCAGCAGCCCCGGGATGAAGCGGGGGAACTCGGGGACCCAGTACTTC. Translating gives CASSPGMKRGNSGTQYF.

On this clone: A read error may account for a junction end that differs from germline. This chain connects TRBV7-7 to TRBJ2-5; maybe TRBD1 (6 bases). CDR3 length equals 16 residues. Germline CDR1 SSHAT, CDR2 FNYEAQ (reference sequence). The CDR3 sequence is CASSQGLGQYQETQYF. CDR3 in DNA: TGTGCTAGCAGCCAGGGGCTGGGGCAGTACCAAGAGACCCAGTACTTC.

The gene calls are TRBV4-1 and TRBJ2-3, with 9 bases that match TRBD1. This CDR3 spans 17 amino acids. Per the germline V gene, CDR1 is MGHRA and CDR2 is YSYEKL. After removal of 1 base from V and 5 bases from J, the junction contained 10 bases not matched to a gene. For the CDR3, the DNA is TGCGCCAGCAGCCAAGCGGGGACAGGGCCCGCGGGAGATACGCAGTATTTT. Translating it yields CASSQAGTGPAGDTQYF.

The CDR3, as DNA: TGCGCCAGCAGCCCCGCGGGGGAGGGGCGAGAGACCCAGTACTTC. This encodes CASSPAGEGRETQYF. The chain is built from TRBV5-1 and TRBJ2-5; 7 bases line up with TRBD2. The CDR3 contains 15 residues. Trimming removed 4 bases from V and 4 bases from J; junction bases left unmatched: 10. Germline V gene sequence: CDR1 SGHRS, CDR2 YFSETQ.

The CDR3 loop is CASSSPFVGQANEKLFF. In DNA, the CDR3 is TGTGCCAGCAGCTCCCCCTTCGTCGGACAGGCTAATGAAAAACTGTTTTTT. The chain combines TRBV7-2 with TRBJ1-4; 7 nucleotides agree with TRBD1. The CDR3 is 17 amino acids. Germline loops: CDR1 SGHTA, CDR2 FQGNSA. The V and J ends lost 4 bases and 3 bases, in that order; junction bases with no gene match: 11.

The chain couples TRBV27 to TRBJ1-1, with D hard to call. CDR1 MNHEY and CDR2 SMNVEV come from the germline V gene (reference sequence). V shed 3 bases and J shed 5 bases, with 10 bases lying between them. The CDR3 loop spans 13 amino acids. DNA for the CDR3: TGTGCCAGCAGTTTTGGAGGGCATACTGAAGCTTTCTTT. Translation: CASSFGGHTEAFF.

The V call is TRBV6-6, the J call TRBJ2-7, with D tentatively TRBD1 (6 bases). The ends were cut back, 7 bases at V and 2 bases at J, with 18 bases in the middle. From germline, CDR1 is MNHNY and CDR2 SVGAGI (reference sequence). This CDR3 contains 15 residues. The CDR3, as DNA: TGTGCCAGCATCAGGAACAGGGTAGATCCCTACGAGCAGTACTTC. Protein: CASIRNRVDPYEQYF.

This clone was seen more than once but under ten times. The V gene is TRBV6-1, the J gene TRBJ2-5, with 13 bases fitting TRBD2. The germline V gene encodes CDR1 MNHNS and CDR2 SASEGT. After removal of 6 bases from V and 5 bases from J, the junction contained 0 bases not matched to a gene. The CDR3 runs to 13 residues. The CDR3 is CASRGLAGETQYF. The CDR3 DNA sequence: TGTGCCAGCAGGGGACTAGCGGGGGAGACCCAGTACTTC.

The genes are TRBV30 and TRBJ2-5; D remains unclear. V lost 2 bases and J lost 5, with 6 bases in between. CDR1 is GTSNPN, CDR2 SVGIG, per germline (reference sequence). The CDR3 is made up of 11 amino acids. The CDR3 sequence: CAWSRGETQYF. In nucleotides, the CDR3 is TGTGCCTGGAGTCGAGGCGAGACCCAGTACTTC.

The genes are TRBV6-5 and TRBJ2-5; D is possibly TRBD1 (6 bases). Matching the DNA end better, TRBJ2-7 makes the J call doubtful. Germline lookup yields CDR1 MNHEY and CDR2 SVGAGI. This CDR3 has 15 residues. The DNA of the CDR3 is TGTGCCAGCAGTTCCACTAACGGACAGAGCTACGAGCAGTACTTC. Residues: CASSSTNGQSYEQYF.

This chain uses TRBV11-2 with TRBJ1-1; D is ambiguous. Looked up from germline, CDR1 is SGHAT and CDR2 is FQNNGV. Deletions cut 3 bases from V and 1 base from J, with 6 bases between. CDR3 length: 13 residues. CDR3 in DNA: TGTGCCAGCAGCTTCAGAGGGAACACTGAAGCTTTCTTT. It is translated as CASSFRGNTEAFF.

This clone was observed a few times. The chain uses TRBV29-1 and TRBJ2-7; no definite D call. V dropped 4 bases and J dropped 3 bases, with 7 bases sitting between them. CDR3 length equals 11 residues. CDR1 and CDR2 (germline): SQVTM, ANQGSEA. The CDR3 protein is CSVVEDYEQYF. CDR3 DNA: TGCAGCGTTGTTGAGGACTACGAGCAGTACTTC.

The genes are TRBV11-2 and TRBJ2-3; no firm D call. CDR1 and CDR2 (germline): SGHAT, FQNNGV. The CDR3 length is 12 residues. V shed 1 base and J shed 5 bases, with 4 bases lying between them. This chain's CDR3 is CASSLVLDTQYF. The CDR3 DNA follows: TGTGCCAGCAGCTTAGTCCTAGATACGCAGTATTTT.

The chain couples TRBV7-9 to TRBJ2-3; 13 nucleotides agree with TRBD2. CDR1 is SEHNR and CDR2 is FQNEAQ in the germline V gene (reference sequence). Trimming removed 7 bases from V and 2 bases from J; junction bases left unmatched: 6. This CDR3 region has 16 residues. The CDR3, as DNA: TGTGCCAGCACATGGACTAGCGGGGGTTTCACAGATACGCAGTATTTT. This encodes CASTWTSGGFTDTQYF. Drawing the rest from reference TRBV7-9 and TRBJ2-3, the complete variable domain is DTGVSQNPRHKITKRGQNVTFRCDPISEHNRLYWYRQTLGQGPEFLTYFQNEAQLEKSRLLSDRFSAERPKGSFSTLEIQRTEQGDSAMYLCASTWTSGGFTDTQYFGPGTRLTVL.

The chain has TRBV14 and TRBJ1-4; the D is unclear. Deletions cut 1 base from V and 7 bases from J, with 16 bases between. Germline CDR1 reads SGHDN; CDR2 reads FVKESK. The CDR3 sequence is 16 residues long. The CDR3 reads CASSQGRVVAAEKLFF. The CDR3 DNA reads TGTGCCAGCAGCCAAGGGCGGGTCGTAGCCGCTGAAAAACTGTTTTTT.

The chain has TRBV5-5 and TRBJ2-1; TRBD1 is a possible D gene (6 bases). Germline-derived CDR1 and CDR2 are SGHKS and YYEKEE (reference sequence). Trimming shortened V by 0 bases and J by 7 bases, and 17 bases separated the two germline ends. This CDR3 is 16 amino acids long. The CDR3 DNA reads as TGTGCCAGCAGCTTGGCCGTAACAGGGTACGGGAATGAGCAGTTCTTC. Translated: CASSLAVTGYGNEQFF.

The chain combines TRBV18 with TRBJ1-1; 7 bases line up with TRBD1. V lost 3 bases, J lost 1 base, and 8 bases stayed unmatched. The CDR3 extends over 16 amino acids. Germline V gene sequence: CDR1 KGHSH, CDR2 LQKENI. CDR3 coding DNA: TGTGCCAGCTCACCTAGACAGGGACGCCCGAACACTGAAGCTTTCTTT. Protein: CASSPRQGRPNTEAFF. The full variable domain, its missing parts supplied by reference TRBV18 and TRBJ1-1, is NAGVMQNPRHLVRRRGQEARLRCSPMKGHSHVYWYRQLPEEGLKFMVYLQKENIIDESGMPKERFSAEFPKEGPSILRIQQVVRGDSAAYFCASSPRQGRPNTEAFFGQGTRLTVV.

The V gene is TRBV11-2, the J gene TRBJ2-7, with TRBD2 identical over 9 bases. The CDR3 covers 18 residues. Germline V gene sequence: CDR1 SGHAT, CDR2 FQNNGV. The ends lost 1 base at V and 1 base at J; junction bases unmatched: 11. Written as DNA, the CDR3 is TGTGCCAGCAGCTTAGTGAATTTAGCGGGAGTTACTTCCTACGAGCAGTACTTC. Protein sequence: CASSLVNLAGVTSYEQYF.

This clone occurred a few times. The V call is TRBV19, the J call TRBJ1-1, with 8 bases that match TRBD1. Per the germline V gene, CDR1 is LNHDA and CDR2 is SQIVND (reference sequence). V trimming: 8 bases; J trimming: 4 bases; junction bases outside the gene matches: 9. This CDR3 is built from 14 residues. For the CDR3, the DNA is TGTGCCAGTTCTCGGACAGGGATGTTCACTGAAGCTTTCTTT. Encoded protein: CASSRTGMFTEAFF.

The chain has TRBV12-5 and TRBJ2-1; D gene ambiguous. This CDR3 is 9 amino acids long. Trimming cost V 7 bases and J 15 bases, with 10 bases left between them. Germline V lookup: CDR1 LGHNT, CDR2 FRNRAP. The CDR3 sequence: CASAPRRFF. Written as DNA, the CDR3 is TGTGCTAGTGCCCCTCGGAGGTTCTTC.

As concerns this clone: The junction departs from the called germline gene at one end, perhaps through a read error. The V and J genes are TRBV7-9 and TRBJ2-2, with 10 bases aligning to TRBD2. From germline, CDR1 is SEHNR and CDR2 FQNEAQ (reference sequence). This CDR3 contains 18 residues. CDR3: CSSSLGIWTSGRAGELFF. In DNA, the CDR3 is TGTTCCAGCAGCTTAGGTATATGGACTAGCGGAAGAGCAGGGGAGCTGTTTTTT.

The V and J genes are TRBV5-4 and TRBJ2-1, with 8 positions matching TRBD2. Germline CDR1 reads SGHNT; CDR2 reads YYREEE (reference sequence). The CDR3 runs 14 residues. With V trimmed by 4 bases and J by 8 bases, 8 bases remained unmatched. In DNA, the CDR3 is TGTGCCAGCAGCGCCAAGCGGGAGTCTTATGAGCAGTTCTTC. Its translation: CASSAKRESYEQFF. The whole variable domain, remainder taken from reference TRBV5-4 and TRBJ2-1, is ETGVTQSPTHLIKTRGQQVTLRCSSQSGHNTVSWYQQALGQGPQFIFQYYREEENGRGNFPPRFSGLQFPNYSSELNVNALELDDSALYLCASSAKRESYEQFFGPGTRLTVL.

J is TRBJ2-2 and V is TRBV19; 11 positions agree with TRBD2. This CDR3 has 17 amino acids. CDR1 is LNHDA, CDR2 SQIVND, per germline (reference sequence). J lost 6 bases, V lost 3 bases, and 9 bases had no gene match. CDR3 sequence: CASSIVAGTSGSGELFF. Here the CDR3 DNA reads TGTGCCAGTAGTATCGTGGCCGGGACTAGCGGATCCGGGGAGCTGTTTTTT.

The rearrangement links TRBV4-1 to TRBJ1-6; D possibly corresponds to TRBD1 (5 bases). CDR1 and CDR2 from the germline V gene are MGHRA and YSYEKL. The CDR3 is 16 amino acids. Trimming pared 0 bases from V and 9 bases from J, leaving 15 bases between. The CDR3 nucleotides are TGCGCCAGCAGCCAAGATCAGACAGCCTTAGGTTCACCCCTCCACTTT. Translation gives CASSQDQTALGSPLHF.

J is TRBJ1-1 and V is TRBV5-1; D is unclear. In germline, CDR1 is SGHRS, CDR2 YFSETQ. This CDR3 is built from 14 residues. Deletions cut 0 bases from V and 0 bases from J, with 6 bases between. CDR3 nucleotide sequence: TGCGCCAGCAGCTTGGGAGCACTGAACACTGAAGCTTTCTTT. Translation: CASSLGALNTEAFF.

The gene calls are TRBV19 and TRBJ2-2, with 12 positions matching TRBD1. CDR1 is LNHDA and CDR2 is SQIVND in the germline V gene (reference sequence). V lost 6 bases to trimming and J lost 7 bases; unmatched junction nucleotides: 9. The CDR3 has 16 amino acids. CDR3: CASRNRDRGLFGELFF. For the CDR3, the DNA is TGTGCCAGTAGGAACCGGGACAGGGGGCTTTTCGGGGAGCTGTTTTTT. Using reference TRBV19 and TRBJ2-2 for the parts outside the CDR3, the full variable domain is DGGITQSPKYLFRKEGQNVTLSCEQNLNHDAMYWYRQDPGQGLRLIYYSQIVNDFQKGDIAEGYSVSREKKESFPLTVTSAQKNPTAFYLCASRNRDRGLFGELFFGEGSRLTVL.

The chain links TRBV27 to TRBJ1-1, with a possible D match to TRBD1 (5 bases). V lost 5 bases and J 4 bases, leaving 17 bases between the germline ends. The CDR3 is 15 residues long. Looked up from germline, CDR1 is MNHEY and CDR2 is SMNVEV (reference sequence). The chain's CDR3 is CASSPTVGVTTEAFF. The CDR3 region has the DNA TGTGCCAGCAGTCCGACGGTAGGGGTGACCACTGAAGCTTTCTTT.